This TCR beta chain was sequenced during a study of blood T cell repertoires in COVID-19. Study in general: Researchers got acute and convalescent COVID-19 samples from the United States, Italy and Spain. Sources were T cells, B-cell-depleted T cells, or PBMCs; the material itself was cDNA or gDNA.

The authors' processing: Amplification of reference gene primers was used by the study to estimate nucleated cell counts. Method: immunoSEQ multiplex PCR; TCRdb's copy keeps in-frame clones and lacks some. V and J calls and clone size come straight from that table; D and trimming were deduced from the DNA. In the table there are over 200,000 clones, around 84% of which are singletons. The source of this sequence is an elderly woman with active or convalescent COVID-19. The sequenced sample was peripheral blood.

CDR3 sequence: CALGLAKKSLQETQYF. In nucleotides, the CDR3 is TGTGCCTTGGGACTAGCGAAAAAGAGTCTACAAGAGACCCAGTACTTC. V is TRBV30 and J is TRBJ2-5, with 10 bases that match TRBD2. CDR1 and CDR2 (germline): GTSNPN, SVGIG (reference sequence). With 7 bases clipped from V and 2 bases from J, the junction kept 13 bases outside the gene matches. The CDR3 spans 16 residues.